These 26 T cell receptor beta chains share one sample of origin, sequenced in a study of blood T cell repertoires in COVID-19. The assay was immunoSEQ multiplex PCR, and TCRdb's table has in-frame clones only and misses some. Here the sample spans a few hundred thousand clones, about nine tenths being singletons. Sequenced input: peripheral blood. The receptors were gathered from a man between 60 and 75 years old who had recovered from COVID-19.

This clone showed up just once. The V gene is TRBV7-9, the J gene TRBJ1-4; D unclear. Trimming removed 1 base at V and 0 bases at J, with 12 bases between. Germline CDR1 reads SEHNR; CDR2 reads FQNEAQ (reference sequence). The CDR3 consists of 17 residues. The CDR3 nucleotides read TGTGCCAGCAGCTTAGTTGTGGCGGCCGCAACTAATGAAAAACTGTTTTTT. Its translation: CASSLVVAAATNEKLFF. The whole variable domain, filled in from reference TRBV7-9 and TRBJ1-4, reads DTGVSQNPRHKITKRGQNVTFRCDPISEHNRLYWYRQTLGQGPEFLTYFQNEAQLEKSRLLSDRFSAERPKGSFSTLEIQRTEQGDSAMYLCASSLVVAAATNEKLFFGSGTQLSVL.

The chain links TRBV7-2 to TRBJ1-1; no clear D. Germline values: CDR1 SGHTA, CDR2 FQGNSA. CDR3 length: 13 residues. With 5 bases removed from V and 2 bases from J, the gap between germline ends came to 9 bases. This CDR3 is CASSPQTNTEAFF. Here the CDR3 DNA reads TGTGCCAGCAGCCCTCAGACAAACACTGAAGCTTTCTTT.

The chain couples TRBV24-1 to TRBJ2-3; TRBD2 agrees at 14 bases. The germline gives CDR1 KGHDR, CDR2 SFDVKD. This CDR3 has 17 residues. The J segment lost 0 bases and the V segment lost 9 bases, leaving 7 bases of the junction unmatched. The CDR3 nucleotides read TGTGCCACCTCTTCCGGGACTAGCGGGGGAAGCACAGATACGCAGTATTTT. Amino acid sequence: CATSSGTSGGSTDTQYF.

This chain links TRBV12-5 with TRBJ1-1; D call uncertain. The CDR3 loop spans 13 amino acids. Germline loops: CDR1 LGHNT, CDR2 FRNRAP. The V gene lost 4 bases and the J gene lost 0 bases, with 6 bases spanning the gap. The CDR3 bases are TGTGCTAGTGGTTCTTCGTTGAACACTGAAGCTTTCTTT. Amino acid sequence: CASGSSLNTEAFF.

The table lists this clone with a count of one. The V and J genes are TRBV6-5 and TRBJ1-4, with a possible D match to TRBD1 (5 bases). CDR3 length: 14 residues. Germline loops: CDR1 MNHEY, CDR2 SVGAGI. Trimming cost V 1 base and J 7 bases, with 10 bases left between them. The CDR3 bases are TGTGCCAGCAGTTACTTCCGGGGGGGTGAAAAACTGTTTTTT. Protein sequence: CASSYFRGGEKLFF.

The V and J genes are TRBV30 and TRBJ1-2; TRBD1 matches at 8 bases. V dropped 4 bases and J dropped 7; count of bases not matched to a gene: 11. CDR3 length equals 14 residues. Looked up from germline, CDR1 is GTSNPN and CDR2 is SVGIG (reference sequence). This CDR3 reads CAWTATGAPRGYTF. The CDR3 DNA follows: TGTGCCTGGACCGCGACAGGGGCCCCTCGTGGCTACACCTTC.

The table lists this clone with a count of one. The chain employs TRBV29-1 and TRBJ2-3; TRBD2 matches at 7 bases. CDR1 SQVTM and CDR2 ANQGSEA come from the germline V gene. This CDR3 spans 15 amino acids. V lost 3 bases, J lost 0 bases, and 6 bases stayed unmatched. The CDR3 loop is CSVDGSGGSTDTQYF. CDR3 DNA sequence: TGCAGCGTTGATGGTTCGGGGGGTAGCACAGATACGCAGTATTTT.

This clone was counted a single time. CDR3: CASSLAGQIYGYTF. In DNA form, the CDR3 reads TGCGCCAGCAGCTTGGCGGGACAGATCTATGGCTACACCTTC. The rearrangement links TRBV5-1 to TRBJ1-2; TRBD1 matches at 7 bases. J gave up 4 bases and V 0 bases, and 3 bases lay outside the gene matches. The CDR3 is 14 residues long. Germline values: CDR1 SGHRS, CDR2 YFSETQ.

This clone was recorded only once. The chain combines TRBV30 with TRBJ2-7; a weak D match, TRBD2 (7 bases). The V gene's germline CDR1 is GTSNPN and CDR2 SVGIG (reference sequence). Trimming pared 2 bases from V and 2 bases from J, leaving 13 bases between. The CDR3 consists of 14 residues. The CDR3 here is CAWSRGGPTYEQYF. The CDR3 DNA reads TGTGCCTGGAGTAGGGGGGGGCCTACCTACGAGCAGTACTTC. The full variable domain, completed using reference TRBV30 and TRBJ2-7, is SQTIHQWPATLVQPVGSPLSLECTVEGTSNPNLYWYRQAAGRGLQLLFYSVGIGQISSEVPQNLSASRPQDRQFILSSKKLLLSDSGFYLCAWSRGGPTYEQYFGPGTRLTVT.

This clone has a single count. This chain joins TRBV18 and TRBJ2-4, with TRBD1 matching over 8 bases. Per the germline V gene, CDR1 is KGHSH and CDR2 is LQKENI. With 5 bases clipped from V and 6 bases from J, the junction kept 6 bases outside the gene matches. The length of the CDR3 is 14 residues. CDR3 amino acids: CASSATGAANIQYF. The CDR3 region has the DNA TGTGCCAGCTCAGCGACAGGGGCGGCAAACATTCAGTACTTC.

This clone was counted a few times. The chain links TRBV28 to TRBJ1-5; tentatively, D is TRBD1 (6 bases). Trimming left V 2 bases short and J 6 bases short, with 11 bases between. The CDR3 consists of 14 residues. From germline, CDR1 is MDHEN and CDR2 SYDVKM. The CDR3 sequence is CASSLPGEGQPQHF. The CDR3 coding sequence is TGTGCCAGCAGTTTACCAGGGGAGGGTCAGCCCCAGCATTTT.

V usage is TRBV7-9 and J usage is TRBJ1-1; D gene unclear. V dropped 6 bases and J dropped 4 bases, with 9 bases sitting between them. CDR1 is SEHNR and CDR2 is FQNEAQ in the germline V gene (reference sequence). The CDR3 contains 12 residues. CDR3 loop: CASSFRSTEAFF. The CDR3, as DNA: TGTGCCAGCAGTTTTAGGAGCACTGAAGCTTTCTTT.

The CDR3 loop is CASSLSDSSYNEQFF. In nucleotides, the CDR3 is TGTGCCAGCAGCTTGAGTGATAGCTCCTACAATGAGCAGTTCTTC. V usage is TRBV7-9 and J usage is TRBJ2-1; no reliable D call. Trimming left V 3 bases short and J 0 bases short, with 9 bases between. Germline V gene lookup returns CDR1 SEHNR and CDR2 FQNEAQ (reference sequence). The CDR3 contains 15 residues. Drawing the rest from reference TRBV7-9 and TRBJ2-1, the complete variable domain is DTGVSQNPRHKITKRGQNVTFRCDPISEHNRLYWYRQTLGQGPEFLTYFQNEAQLEKSRLLSDRFSAERPKGSFSTLEIQRTEQGDSAMYLCASSLSDSSYNEQFFGPGTRLTVL.

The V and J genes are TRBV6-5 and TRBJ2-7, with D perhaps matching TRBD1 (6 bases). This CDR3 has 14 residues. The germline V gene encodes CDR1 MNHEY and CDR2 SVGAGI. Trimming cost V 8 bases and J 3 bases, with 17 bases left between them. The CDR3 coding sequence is TGTGCCAGCTTTACTGTGGGACATAACTACGAGCAGTACTTC. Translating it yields CASFTVGHNYEQYF.

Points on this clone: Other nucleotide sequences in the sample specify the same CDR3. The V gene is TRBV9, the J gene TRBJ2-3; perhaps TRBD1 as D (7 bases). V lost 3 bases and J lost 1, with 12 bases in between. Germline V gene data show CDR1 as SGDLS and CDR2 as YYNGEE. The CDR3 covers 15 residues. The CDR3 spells CASSARGVGTDTQYF. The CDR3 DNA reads TGTGCCAGCAGCGCCAGGGGGGTGGGCACAGATACGCAGTATTTT.

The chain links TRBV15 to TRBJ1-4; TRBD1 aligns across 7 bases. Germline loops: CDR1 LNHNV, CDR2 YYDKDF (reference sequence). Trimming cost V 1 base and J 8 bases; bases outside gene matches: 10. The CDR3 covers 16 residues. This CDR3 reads CATSRVGTAKGEKLFF. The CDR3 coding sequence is TGTGCCACCAGCAGAGTCGGGACAGCTAAAGGGGAAAAACTGTTTTTT.

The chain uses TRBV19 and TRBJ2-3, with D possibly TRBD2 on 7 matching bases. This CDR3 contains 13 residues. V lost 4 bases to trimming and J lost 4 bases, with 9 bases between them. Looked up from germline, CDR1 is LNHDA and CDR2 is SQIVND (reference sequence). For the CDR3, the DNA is TGTGCCAGTAGTAGCGGGGGCGCAGATACGCAGTATTTT. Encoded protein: CASSSGGADTQYF. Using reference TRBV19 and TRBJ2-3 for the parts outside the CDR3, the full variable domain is DGGITQSPKYLFRKEGQNVTLSCEQNLNHDAMYWYRQDPGQGLRLIYYSQIVNDFQKGDIAEGYSVSREKKESFPLTVTSAQKNPTAFYLCASSSGGADTQYFGPGTRLTVL.

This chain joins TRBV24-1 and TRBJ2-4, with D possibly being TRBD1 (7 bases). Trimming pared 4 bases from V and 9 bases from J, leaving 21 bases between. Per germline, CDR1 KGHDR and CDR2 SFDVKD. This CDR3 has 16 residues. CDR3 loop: CATSDHRGGREVIQYF. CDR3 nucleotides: TGTGCCACCAGTGACCACAGGGGCGGGCGGGAAGTCATTCAGTACTTC.

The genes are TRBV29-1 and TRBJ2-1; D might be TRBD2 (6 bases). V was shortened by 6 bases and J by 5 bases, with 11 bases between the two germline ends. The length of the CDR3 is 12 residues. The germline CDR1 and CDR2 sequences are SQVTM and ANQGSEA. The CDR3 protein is CSVVRGNNEQFF. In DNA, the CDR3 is TGCAGCGTCGTTCGGGGGAACAATGAGCAGTTCTTC.

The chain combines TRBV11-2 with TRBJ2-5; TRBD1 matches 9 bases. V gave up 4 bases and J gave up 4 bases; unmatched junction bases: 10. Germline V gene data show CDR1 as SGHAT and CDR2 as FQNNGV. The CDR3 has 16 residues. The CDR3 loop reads CASSSFDRGRRETQYF. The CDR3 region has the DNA TGTGCCAGCAGCTCGTTCGACAGGGGGAGACGAGAGACCCAGTACTTC. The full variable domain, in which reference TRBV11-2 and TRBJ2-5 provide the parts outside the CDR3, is EAGVAQSPRYKIIEKRQSVAFWCNPISGHATLYWYQQILGQGPKLLIQFQNNGVVDDSQLPKDRFSAERLKGVDSTLKIQPAKLEDSAVYLCASSSFDRGRRETQYFGPGTRLLVL.

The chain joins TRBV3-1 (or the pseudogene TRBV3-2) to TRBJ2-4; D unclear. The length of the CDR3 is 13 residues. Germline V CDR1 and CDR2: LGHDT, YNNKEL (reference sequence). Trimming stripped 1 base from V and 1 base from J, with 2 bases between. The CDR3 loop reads CASSQAAKNIQYF. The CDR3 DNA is TGTGCCAGCAGCCAAGCGGCCAAAAACATTCAGTACTTC.

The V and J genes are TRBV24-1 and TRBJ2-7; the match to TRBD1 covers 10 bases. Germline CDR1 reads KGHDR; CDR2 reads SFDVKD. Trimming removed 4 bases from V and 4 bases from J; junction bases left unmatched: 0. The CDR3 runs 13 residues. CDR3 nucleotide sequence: TGTGCCACCAGTGAGGGACAGGGGTACGAGCAGTACTTC. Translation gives CATSEGQGYEQYF.

The CDR3 loop reads CASSPGTSGGARVYEQYF. As DNA, the CDR3 is TGCGCCAGCAGCCCCGGGACTAGCGGGGGGGCGAGGGTATACGAGCAGTACTTC. The gene calls are TRBV5-1 and TRBJ2-7; 16 positions match TRBD2. The CDR3 covers 18 residues. The junction had 11 bases not matched to a gene; V was cut back by 4 bases and J by 4 bases. The V gene's germline CDR1 is SGHRS and CDR2 YFSETQ.

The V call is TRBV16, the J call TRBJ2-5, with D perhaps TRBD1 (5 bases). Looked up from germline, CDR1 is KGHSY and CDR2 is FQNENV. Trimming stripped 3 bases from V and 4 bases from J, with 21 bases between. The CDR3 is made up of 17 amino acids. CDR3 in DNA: TGTGCCAGCAGCCAGCCCTCAGGGAAGGCCTCCGGAGAGACCCAGTACTTC. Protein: CASSQPSGKASGETQYF.

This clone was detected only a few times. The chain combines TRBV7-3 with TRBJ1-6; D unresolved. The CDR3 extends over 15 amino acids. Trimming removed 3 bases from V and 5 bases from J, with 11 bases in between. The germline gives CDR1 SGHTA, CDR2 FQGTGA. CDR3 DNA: TGTGCCAGCAGCTTCGGGAGTCCTGATAATTCACCCCTCCACTTT. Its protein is CASSFGSPDNSPLHF.

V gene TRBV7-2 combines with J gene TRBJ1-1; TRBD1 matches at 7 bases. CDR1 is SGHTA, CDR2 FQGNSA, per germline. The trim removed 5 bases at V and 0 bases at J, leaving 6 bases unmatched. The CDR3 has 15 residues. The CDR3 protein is CASSRWGQLNTEAFF. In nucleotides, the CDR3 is TGTGCCAGCAGCCGGTGGGGACAGCTGAACACTGAAGCTTTCTTT.